These T cell receptor beta chains were read from a single sample in a study of T cells in Graves' hyperthyroidism and ophthalmopathy. Each CDR3 protein gets one entry after TCRdb re-called the multiplex PCR reads with MiXCR. The sample shows around 690,000 distinct CDR3 sequences, roughly 17% of them seen only once. The sample consisted of blood. These TCRs come from a man aged 45-60 years with Graves' hyperthyroidism. CDR3s include the opening cysteine and the closing phenylalanine or tryptophan. The D gene is left open where the match is weak. Expanded clones are given a class, and other clones once, few, many or no size at all.

>TRBV3-1|NA|NA|TRBJ2-1
CASSQEGWDEQFF
TGTGCCAGCAGCCAAGAGGGGTGGGATGAGCAGTTCTTC
>TRBV20-1|NA|once|TRBJ2-1
CSARMDALEQFF
TGCAGTGCTAGAATGGACGCGCTTGAGCAGTTCTTC
>TRBV29-1|NA|NA|TRBJ2-1
CSGKDNEQFF
TGCAGCGGCAAAGACAATGAGCAGTTCTTC
>TRBV19|NA|few|TRBJ2-7
CASSITKGYEQYF
TGTGCCAGTAGTATAACCAAGGGCTACGAGCAGTACTTC
>TRBV5-1|TRBD1|few|TRBJ2-2
CASSLEGTGFGELFF
TGCGCCAGCAGCTTGGAAGGGACAGGGTTCGGGGAGCTGTTTTTT
>TRBV3-1|NA|many|TRBJ1-4
CASSQDGEKLFF
TGTGCCAGCAGCCAAGATGGTGAAAAACTGTTTTTT
>TRBV6-2/TRBV6-3|NA|few|TRBJ2-2
CASSYTWLLKTGELFF
TGTGCCAGCAGTTATACATGGCTTTTAAAGACCGGGGAGCTGTTTTTT
>TRBV29-1|NA|many|TRBJ2-6
CSVMGEGSSGANVLTF
TGCAGCGTAATGGGAGAGGGTAGCTCTGGGGCCAACGTCCTGACTTTC
>TRBV27|NA|many|TRBJ2-2
CASMTANTGELFF
TGTGCCAGCATGACAGCGAACACCGGGGAGCTGTTTTTT
>TRBV12-3/TRBV12-4|TRBD2|many|TRBJ2-7
CASSLSAGGFEQYF
TGTGCCAGCAGTTTAAGTGCGGGAGGGTTCGAGCAGTACTTC
>TRBV12-3/TRBV12-4|TRBD2|NA|TRBJ2-1
CASRASGSLHEQFF
TGTGCCAGCAGAGCTAGCGGGAGTCTGCATGAGCAGTTCTTC
>TRBV5-1|NA|few|TRBJ2-6
CASSLNLPGANVLTF
TGCGCCAGCAGCTTGAATCTTCCCGGGGCCAACGTCCTGACTTTC
>TRBV11-2|TRBD1|many|TRBJ2-2
CASSLNRDRGLNGELFF
TGTGCCAGCAGCTTGAACCGGGACAGGGGGCTGAACGGGGAGCTGTTTTTT
>TRBV7-3|TRBD2|few|TRBJ2-1
CASGLTGGGSDEQFF
TGTGCCAGCGGACTTACGGGAGGAGGTAGCGATGAGCAGTTCTTC